Here is one TCR beta chain with its context. Assay used: immunoSEQ multiplex PCR; TCRdb lists only in-frame clones, some missing. In the table there are 100,000 or so clones, roughly 86% of which are singletons. These data originate in a study of control samples from healthy donors and cancer patients. The clonotype comes from a woman aged 55-69 years in good health. The sequencing sample was made of blood.

DNA of the CDR3: TGTGCCAGCAGTTCGGTTGGCAATCAGCCCCAGCATTTT. As protein: CASSSVGNQPQHF. The rearrangement joins TRBV6-5 to TRBJ1-5; no clear D gene. Trimming took 4 bases from V and 2 from J, leaving 6 bases between them. The germline gives CDR1 MNHEY, CDR2 SVGAGI. The length of the CDR3 is 13 residues.